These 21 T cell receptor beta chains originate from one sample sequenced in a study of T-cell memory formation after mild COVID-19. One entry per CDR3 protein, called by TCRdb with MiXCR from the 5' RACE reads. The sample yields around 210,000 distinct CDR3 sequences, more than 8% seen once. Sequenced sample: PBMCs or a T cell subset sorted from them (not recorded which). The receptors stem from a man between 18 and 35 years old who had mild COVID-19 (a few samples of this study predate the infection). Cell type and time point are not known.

As DNA, the CDR3 is TGTGCCTTCAGGGGGAATGGCTACACCTTC. Residues: CAFRGNGYTF. The chain links TRBV30 to TRBJ1-2; 7 bases are shared with TRBD1. Trimming cost V 7 bases and J 6 bases; bases outside gene matches: 2. The CDR3 sequence is 10 residues long. Germline V gene lookup returns CDR1 GTSNPN and CDR2 SVGIG (reference sequence).

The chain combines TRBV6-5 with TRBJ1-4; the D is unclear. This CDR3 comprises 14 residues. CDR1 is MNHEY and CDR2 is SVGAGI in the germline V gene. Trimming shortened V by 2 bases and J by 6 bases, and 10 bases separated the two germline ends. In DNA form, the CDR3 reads TGTGCCAGCAGTTACGGTCAGGTGCATGAAAAACTGTTTTTT. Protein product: CASSYGQVHEKLFF.

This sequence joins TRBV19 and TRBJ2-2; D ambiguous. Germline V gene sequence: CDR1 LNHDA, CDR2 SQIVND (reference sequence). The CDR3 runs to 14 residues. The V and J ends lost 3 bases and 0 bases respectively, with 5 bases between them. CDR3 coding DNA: TGTGCCAGTAGTATTGCCACGAACACCGGGGAGCTGTTTTTT. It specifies CASSIATNTGELFF.

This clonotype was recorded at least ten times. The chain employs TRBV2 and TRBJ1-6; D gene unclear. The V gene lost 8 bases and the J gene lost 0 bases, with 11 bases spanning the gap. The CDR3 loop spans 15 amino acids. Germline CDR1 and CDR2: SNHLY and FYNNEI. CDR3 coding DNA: TGTGCCAGCGGCTCTGGAAGCTCCTATAATTCACCCCTCCACTTT. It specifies CASGSGSSYNSPLHF.

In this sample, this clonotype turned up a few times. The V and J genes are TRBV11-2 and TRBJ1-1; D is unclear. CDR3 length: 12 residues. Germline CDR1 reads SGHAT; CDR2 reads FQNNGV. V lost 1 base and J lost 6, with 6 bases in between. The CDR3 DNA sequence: TGTGCCAGCAGCTTAGCGGTCCCTGAAGCTTTCTTT. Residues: CASSLAVPEAFF.

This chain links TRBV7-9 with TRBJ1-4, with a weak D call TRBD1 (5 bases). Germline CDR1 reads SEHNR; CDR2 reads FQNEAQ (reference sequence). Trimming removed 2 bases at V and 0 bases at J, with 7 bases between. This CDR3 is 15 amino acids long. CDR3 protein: CASSLLGATNEKLFF. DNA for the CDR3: TGTGCCAGCAGCTTATTGGGGGCAACTAATGAAAAACTGTTTTTT.

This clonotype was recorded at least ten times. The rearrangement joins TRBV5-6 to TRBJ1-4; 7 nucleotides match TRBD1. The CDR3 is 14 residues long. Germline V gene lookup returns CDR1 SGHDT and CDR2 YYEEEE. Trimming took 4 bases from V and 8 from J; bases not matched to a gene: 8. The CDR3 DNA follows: TGTGCCAGCAGCCCGACAGGGTTTGCAGAAAAACTGTTTTTT. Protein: CASSPTGFAEKLFF.

CDR3 amino acids: CASSLESGNTEAFF. The CDR3 nucleotides are TGCGCCAGCAGCTTGGAGAGTGGGAACACTGAAGCTTTCTTT. The chain links TRBV5-1 to TRBJ1-1, with unresolved D. There are 14 residues in the CDR3. Germline CDR1 and CDR2: SGHRS and YFSETQ. The V and J ends lost 0 bases and 1 base respectively, with 7 bases between them.

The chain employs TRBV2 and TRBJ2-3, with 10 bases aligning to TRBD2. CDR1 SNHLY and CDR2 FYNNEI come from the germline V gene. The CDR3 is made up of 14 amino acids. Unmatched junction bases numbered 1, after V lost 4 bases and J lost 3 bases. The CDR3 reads CASSVTSGTDTQYF. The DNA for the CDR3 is TGTGCCAGCAGTGTGACTAGCGGGACAGATACGCAGTATTTT.

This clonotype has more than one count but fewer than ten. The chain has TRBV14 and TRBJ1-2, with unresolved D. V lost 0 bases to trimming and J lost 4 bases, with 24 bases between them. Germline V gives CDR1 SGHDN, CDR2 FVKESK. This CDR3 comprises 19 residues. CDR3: CASSQEGPDWQADFYGYTF. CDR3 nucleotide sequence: TGTGCCAGCAGCCAAGAAGGCCCTGACTGGCAGGCCGACTTCTATGGCTACACCTTC.

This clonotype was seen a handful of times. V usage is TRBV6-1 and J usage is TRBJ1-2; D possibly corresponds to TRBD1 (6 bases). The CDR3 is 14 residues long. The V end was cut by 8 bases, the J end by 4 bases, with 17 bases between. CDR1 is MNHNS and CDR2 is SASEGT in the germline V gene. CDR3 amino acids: CASRVGAIIYGYTF. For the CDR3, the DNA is TGTGCCAGCCGCGTGGGGGCGATTATCTATGGCTACACCTTC.

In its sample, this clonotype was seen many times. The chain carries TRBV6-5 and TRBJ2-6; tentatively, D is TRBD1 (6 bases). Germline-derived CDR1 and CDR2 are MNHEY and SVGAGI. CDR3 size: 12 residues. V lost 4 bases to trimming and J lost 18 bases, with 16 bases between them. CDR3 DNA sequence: TGTGCCAGCAGTTCCAACGACAGGAAATGGACTTTC. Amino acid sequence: CASSSNDRKWTF.

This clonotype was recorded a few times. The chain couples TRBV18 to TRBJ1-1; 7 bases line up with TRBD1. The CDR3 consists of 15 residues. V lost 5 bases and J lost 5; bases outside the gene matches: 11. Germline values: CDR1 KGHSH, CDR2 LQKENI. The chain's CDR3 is CASSAAGGARTEAFF. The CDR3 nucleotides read TGTGCCAGCTCAGCCGCAGGGGGGGCTAGGACTGAAGCTTTCTTT.

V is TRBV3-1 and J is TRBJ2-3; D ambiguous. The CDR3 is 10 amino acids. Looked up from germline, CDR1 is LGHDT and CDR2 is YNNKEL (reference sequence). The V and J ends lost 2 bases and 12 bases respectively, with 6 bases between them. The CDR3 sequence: CASSQLNQYF. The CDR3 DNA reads TGTGCCAGCAGCCAACTCAACCAGTATTTT.

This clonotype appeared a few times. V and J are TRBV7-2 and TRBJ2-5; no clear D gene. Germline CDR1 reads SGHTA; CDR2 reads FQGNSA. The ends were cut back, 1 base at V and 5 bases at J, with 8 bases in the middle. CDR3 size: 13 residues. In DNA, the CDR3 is TGTGCCAGCAGCTTAGAGATACGTGAGACCCAGTACTTC. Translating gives CASSLEIRETQYF.

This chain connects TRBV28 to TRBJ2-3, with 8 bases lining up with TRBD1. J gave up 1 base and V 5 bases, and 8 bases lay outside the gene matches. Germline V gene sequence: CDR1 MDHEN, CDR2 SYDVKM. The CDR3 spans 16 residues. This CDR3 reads CASSTQTGGGTDTQYF. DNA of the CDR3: TGTGCCAGCAGTACCCAAACAGGGGGTGGCACAGATACGCAGTATTTT.

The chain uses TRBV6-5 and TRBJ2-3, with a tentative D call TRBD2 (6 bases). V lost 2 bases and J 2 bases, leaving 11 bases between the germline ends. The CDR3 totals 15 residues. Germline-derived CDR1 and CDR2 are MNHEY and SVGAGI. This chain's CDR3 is CASSYTSSNTDTQYF. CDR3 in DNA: TGTGCCAGCAGTTACACTAGCTCTAACACAGATACGCAGTATTTT.

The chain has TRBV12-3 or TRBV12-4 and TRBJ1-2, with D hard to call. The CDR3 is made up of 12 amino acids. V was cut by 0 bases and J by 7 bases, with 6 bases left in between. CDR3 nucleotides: TGTGCCAGCAGTTTAGCGCTAGGTGGCTACACCTTC. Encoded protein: CASSLALGGYTF.

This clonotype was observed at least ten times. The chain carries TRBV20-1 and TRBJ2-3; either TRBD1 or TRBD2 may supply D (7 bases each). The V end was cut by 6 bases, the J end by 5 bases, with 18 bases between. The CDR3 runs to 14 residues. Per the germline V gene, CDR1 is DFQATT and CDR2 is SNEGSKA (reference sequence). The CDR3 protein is CSANLGRGLDTQYF. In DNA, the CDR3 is TGCAGTGCCAACCTTGGGAGGGGGCTAGATACGCAGTATTTT.

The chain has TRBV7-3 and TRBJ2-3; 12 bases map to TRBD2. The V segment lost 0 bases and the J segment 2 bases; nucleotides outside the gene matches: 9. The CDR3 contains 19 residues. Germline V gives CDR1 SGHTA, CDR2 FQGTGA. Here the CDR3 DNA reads TGTGCCAGCAGCTTAACCCTGAAAACTAGCGGGAGGCTCACAGATACGCAGTATTTT. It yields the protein CASSLTLKTSGRLTDTQYF.

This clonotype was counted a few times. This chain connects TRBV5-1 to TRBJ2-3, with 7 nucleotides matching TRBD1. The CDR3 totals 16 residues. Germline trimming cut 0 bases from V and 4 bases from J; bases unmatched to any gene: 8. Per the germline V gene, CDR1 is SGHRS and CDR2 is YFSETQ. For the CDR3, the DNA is TGCGCCAGCAGCTTGGAGACAGGGATTGAGGCAGATACGCAGTATTTT. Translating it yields CASSLETGIEADTQYF.